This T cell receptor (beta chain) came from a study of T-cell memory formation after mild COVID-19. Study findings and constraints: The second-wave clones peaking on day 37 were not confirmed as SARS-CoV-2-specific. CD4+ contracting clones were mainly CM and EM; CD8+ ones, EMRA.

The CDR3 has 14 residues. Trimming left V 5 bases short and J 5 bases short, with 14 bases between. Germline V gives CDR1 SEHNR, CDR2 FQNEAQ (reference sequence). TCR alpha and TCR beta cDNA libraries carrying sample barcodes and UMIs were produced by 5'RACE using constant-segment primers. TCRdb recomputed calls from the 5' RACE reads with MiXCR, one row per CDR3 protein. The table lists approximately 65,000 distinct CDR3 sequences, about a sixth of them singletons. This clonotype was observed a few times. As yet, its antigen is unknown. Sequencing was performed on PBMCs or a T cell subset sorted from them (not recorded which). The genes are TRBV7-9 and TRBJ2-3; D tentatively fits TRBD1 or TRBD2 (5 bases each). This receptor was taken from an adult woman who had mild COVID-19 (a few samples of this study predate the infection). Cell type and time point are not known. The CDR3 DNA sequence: TGTGCCAGCAGCGACGGGACCTTGGGAGATACGCAGTATTTT. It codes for CASSDGTLGDTQYF. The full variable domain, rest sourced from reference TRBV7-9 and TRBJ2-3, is DTGVSQNPRHKITKRGQNVTFRCDPISEHNRLYWYRQTLGQGPEFLTYFQNEAQLEKSRLLSDRFSAERPKGSFSTLEIQRTEQGDSAMYLCASSDGTLGDTQYFGPGTRLTVL.